The 18 T cell receptor beta chains reported below all come from one sample, sequenced in a study of blood T cells in healthy people across ages. A J-beta primer mix and a sample-barcoded 5' primer were used in a second PCR of about 7 to 12 cycles. TCRdb processed the 5' RACE reads anew with MiXCR; each CDR3 protein has one entry. The data hold around 1,900,000 distinct CDR3 sequences, with about 39% observed a single time. The sequencing sample was made of blood. The source of these receptors is a human donor in good health.

V is TRBV7-2 and J is TRBJ2-7; D might be TRBD1 (6 bases). This CDR3 is 15 amino acids long. The germline V gene has CDR1 SGHTA and CDR2 FQGNSA. Trimming took off 5 bases at V and 2 bases at J, with 16 bases between the two ends. CDR3 nucleotides: TGTGCCAGCAGCAAACGACAGGCCGGCGCCTACGAGCAGTACTTC. Translated, it gives CASSKRQAGAYEQYF.

The rearrangement joins TRBV6-6 to TRBJ1-2, with D maybe TRBD1 (5 bases). V lost 11 bases to trimming and J lost 6 bases, with 10 bases between them. Germline lookup yields CDR1 MNHNY and CDR2 SVGAGI (reference sequence). There are 10 residues in the CDR3. As DNA, the CDR3 is TGTGCCGCGAAAGGGGATGGCTACACCTTC. It is translated as CAAKGDGYTF.

This chain joins TRBV4-3 and TRBJ2-3; D is ambiguous. This CDR3 spans 15 amino acids. The germline V gene encodes CDR1 LGHNA and CDR2 YSLEER. Trimming pared 1 base from V and 2 bases from J, leaving 10 bases between. The CDR3, as DNA: TGCGCCAGCAGCCAAGGCCTTAGCACCACAGATACGCAGTATTTT. This codes for CASSQGLSTTDTQYF.

This rearrangement joins TRBV27 to TRBJ2-3, with 9 bases aligning to TRBD1. The trim removed 2 bases at V and 2 bases at J, leaving 5 bases unmatched. Germline CDR1 and CDR2: MNHEY and SMNVEV (reference sequence). CDR3 length: 16 residues. CDR3 region: CASSLGQGFVTDTQYF. The CDR3 coding sequence is TGTGCCAGCAGTTTAGGACAGGGGTTTGTCACAGATACGCAGTATTTT.

The V and J genes are TRBV18 and TRBJ2-7, with a weak D call TRBD2 (6 bases). V lost 6 bases to trimming and J lost 6 bases, with 18 bases between them. Germline V gene sequence: CDR1 KGHSH, CDR2 LQKENI. This CDR3 is built from 14 residues. CDR3: CASSPMTRGGEQYF. The CDR3 nucleotides read TGTGCCAGCTCCCCTATGACTCGGGGAGGCGAGCAGTACTTC.

The gene calls are TRBV6-2 or TRBV6-3 and TRBJ1-4; no definite D call. CDR3 length equals 17 residues. With 2 bases removed from V and 6 bases from J, the gap between germline ends came to 19 bases. Germline V lookup: CDR1 MNHEY, CDR2 SVGEGT. CDR3 nucleotides: TGTGCCAGCAGTTACGATCGCAGGTGGGGAGTTGATGAAAAACTGTTTTTT. Translating it yields CASSYDRRWGVDEKLFF.

The chain couples TRBV12-3 or TRBV12-4 to TRBJ2-7, with TRBD1 matching over 11 bases. V lost 3 bases to trimming and J lost 3 bases; unmatched junction nucleotides: 4. This CDR3 has 15 amino acids. In DNA, the CDR3 is TGTGCCAGCAGTTTCCTAGGGACAGGGGGCTACGAGCAGTACTTC. This codes for CASSFLGTGGYEQYF.

This chain links TRBV7-2 with TRBJ2-5; D is undetermined. TRBJ2-7 explains the end of the DNA better; the J call may be wrong. Germline V gene data show CDR1 as SGHTA and CDR2 as FQGNSA. The CDR3 contains 12 residues. The CDR3 protein is CASSREWDEQYF. Written as DNA, the CDR3 is TGTGCCAGCAGCCGAGAGTGGGACGAGCAGTACTTC.

This clonotype was detected a few times. J is TRBJ2-5 and V is TRBV15; D perhaps matches TRBD1 (6 bases). Trimming cost V 0 bases and J 2 bases, with 10 bases left between them. Germline CDR1 and CDR2: LNHNV and YYDKDF (reference sequence). The CDR3 contains 15 residues. CDR3 bases: TGTGCCACCAGCAGAGATCCCGGACAGCAAGAGACCCAGTACTTC. Translated, it gives CATSRDPGQQETQYF.

The chain combines TRBV28 with TRBJ1-4; 7 bases are a match to TRBD1. The trim removed 5 bases at V and 0 bases at J, leaving 12 bases unmatched. Per germline, CDR1 MDHEN and CDR2 SYDVKM. The CDR3 runs to 18 residues. The DNA for the CDR3 is TGTGCCAGCAGTCCCCTTTTGCGACAGGGCTCAACTAATGAAAAACTGTTTTTT. Its translation is CASSPLLRQGSTNEKLFF.

The chain carries TRBV28 and TRBJ2-1; 7 bases are a match to TRBD2. The J segment lost 1 base and the V segment lost 10 bases, leaving 4 bases of the junction unmatched. This CDR3 is built from 13 residues. Germline values: CDR1 MDHEN, CDR2 SYDVKM. CDR3 bases: TGTGCCACCGACGGGGGGTCCTACAATGAGCAGTTCTTC. This encodes CATDGGSYNEQFF.

This clonotype was recorded once. The rearrangement uses TRBV7-9 and TRBJ2-3; D is ambiguous. The V gene lost 7 bases and the J gene lost 3 bases, with 11 bases spanning the gap. Germline assignment: CDR1 SEHNR and CDR2 FQNEAQ (reference sequence). The CDR3 consists of 13 residues. CDR3 sequence reads: CASTPQTTDTQYF. The CDR3 DNA follows: TGTGCCAGCACCCCACAGACTACAGATACGCAGTATTTT.

For this clonotype: Without the conserved terminal phenylalanine or tryptophan, this CDR3 likely stems from a read error. The rearrangement uses TRBV7-3 and TRBJ1-6, with no clear D. Trimming left V 1 base short and J 6 bases short, with 10 bases between. Germline V gives CDR1 SGHTA, CDR2 FQGTGA. The CDR3 covers 15 residues. Written as DNA, the CDR3 is TGTGCCAGCAGCTTAAGCAGATTCCTTAATTCACCCCTCCACTGT. Encoded protein: CASSLSRFLNSPLHC.

The CDR3 sequence: CATSDPDRSYSYEQYF. The CDR3 DNA reads as TGTGCCACCAGTGACCCGGACAGGTCCTACTCCTACGAGCAGTACTTC. The genes are TRBV24-1 and TRBJ2-7; 7 bases fit TRBD1. Unmatched junction bases numbered 8, after V lost 4 bases and J lost 0 bases. The CDR3 spans 16 residues. The germline CDR1 and CDR2 sequences are KGHDR and SFDVKD.

This clonotype was picked up one time. V gene TRBV12-3 or TRBV12-4 combines with J gene TRBJ1-6; TRBD1 might be the D (5 bases). The length of the CDR3 is 12 residues. The V and J ends lost 6 bases and 13 bases respectively, with 13 bases between them. CDR3 DNA: TGTGCCAGCAGGTTTGGGGGAGCGCCCCTCCACTTT. It yields the protein CASRFGGAPLHF.

This clonotype was observed a single time. Just one base apart from a much larger clone, this may be a read error. The V gene is TRBV3-1, the J gene TRBJ1-2; 8 nucleotides align to TRBD1. Germline CDR1 reads LGHDT; CDR2 reads YNNKEL (reference sequence). The CDR3 sequence is 13 residues long. Trimming at V came to 6 bases and at J to 3 bases, leaving 3 bases not matched to a gene. The DNA of the CDR3 is TGTGCCAGCAGACTACAGGGGGACTATGGCTACACCTTC. This gives the protein CASRLQGDYGYTF.

The chain uses TRBV4-1 and TRBJ2-1; 9 nucleotides align to TRBD1. The CDR3 covers 16 residues. Germline lookup yields CDR1 MGHRA and CDR2 YSYEKL. Trimming took 2 bases from V and 6 from J; bases not matched to a gene: 8. CDR3 in DNA: TGCGCCAGCAGCCAATGGGGACAGGGACAGGGCAATGAGCAGTTCTTC. Translated, it gives CASSQWGQGQGNEQFF.

This clonotype showed up just a few times. V gene TRBV28 combines with J gene TRBJ2-5; D perhaps matches TRBD2 (6 bases). Germline-derived CDR1 and CDR2 are MDHEN and SYDVKM. This CDR3 has 15 amino acids. V gave up 3 bases and J gave up 1 base, with 12 bases separating them. The CDR3 coding sequence is TGTGCCAGCAGTTTCGAGGAGGGATCCCAAGAGACCCAGTACTTC. It yields the protein CASSFEEGSQETQYF.